The 10 T cell receptor beta chains given below trace back to one sample, sequenced in a study of blood T cell repertoires in COVID-19. Method: immunoSEQ multiplex PCR; TCRdb's copy keeps in-frame clones and lacks some. The table includes approximately 52,000 clones, 70% to 90% detected once. The sample comprised peripheral blood. All receptors derive from a man in his 70s with acute or convalescent COVID-19.

This chain connects TRBV7-9 to TRBJ2-2; 11 nucleotides line up with TRBD1. This CDR3 is 17 amino acids long. The germline gives CDR1 SEHNR, CDR2 FQNEAQ (reference sequence). With V trimmed by 5 bases and J by 3 bases, 8 bases remained unmatched. CDR3 region: CASSPPGQGADTGELFF. The DNA for the CDR3 is TGTGCCAGCAGCCCCCCCGGACAGGGGGCCGACACCGGGGAGCTGTTTTTT.

The chain is built from TRBV28 and TRBJ2-5; tentative D call: TRBD2 (5 bases). The CDR3 extends over 14 amino acids. Germline CDR1 reads MDHEN; CDR2 reads SYDVKM. The V end lost 9 bases, the J end lost 2 bases, and 16 bases lay between the germline ends. The CDR3: CASIARGGQETQYF. The CDR3 DNA reads as TGTGCCAGTATTGCCCGGGGTGGGCAAGAGACCCAGTACTTC.

V and J are TRBV4-3 and TRBJ2-1; 8 bases align to TRBD2. V lost 1 base, J lost 9 bases, and 11 bases stayed unmatched. Germline V lookup: CDR1 LGHNA, CDR2 YSLEER. This CDR3 comprises 16 residues. CDR3 sequence: CASSQVSGGPQGEQFF. CDR3 in DNA: TGCGCCAGCAGCCAAGTTTCGGGAGGGCCTCAGGGTGAGCAGTTCTTC.

The chain has TRBV5-4 and TRBJ2-1, with D tentatively TRBD2 (7 bases). Trimming pared 6 bases from V and 8 bases from J, leaving 24 bases between. This CDR3 has 16 amino acids. The germline CDR1 and CDR2 sequences are SGHNT and YYREEE (reference sequence). CDR3 residues: CASIQGGGHLNDEQFF. In nucleotides, the CDR3 is TGTGCCAGCATACAAGGGGGGGGACACCTGAACGATGAGCAGTTCTTC.

This chain connects TRBV11-3 to TRBJ2-7; 9 bases align to TRBD1. J was trimmed by 3 bases and V by 1 base; bases with no gene match: 7. The germline V gene encodes CDR1 SGHNT and CDR2 YENEEA. The CDR3 has 16 amino acids. CDR3 protein: CASSLGGQGNDYEQYF. In DNA, the CDR3 is TGTGCCAGCAGCTTAGGGGGACAGGGTAACGACTACGAGCAGTACTTC.

The rearrangement links TRBV3-1 (or the pseudogene TRBV3-2) to TRBJ2-7, with D possibly matching TRBD2 (6 bases). With 5 bases removed from V and 5 bases from J, the gap between germline ends came to 13 bases. The germline V gene has CDR1 LGHDT and CDR2 YNNKEL (reference sequence). CDR3 size: 13 residues. CDR3 sequence: CASSYLAGNEQYF. CDR3 coding DNA: TGTGCCAGCAGCTACCTCGCGGGGAACGAGCAGTACTTC.

The rearrangement uses TRBV11-2 and TRBJ2-5; TRBD2 matches at 15 bases. Trimming removed 1 base from V and 4 bases from J; junction bases left unmatched: 10. Looked up from germline, CDR1 is SGHAT and CDR2 is FQNNGV. The CDR3 loop spans 19 amino acids. CDR3 DNA: TGTGCCAGCAGCTTAGTTGGACTAGCGGGAGGGCCCAGGGGAGAGACCCAGTACTTC. This translates into CASSLVGLAGGPRGETQYF.

In DNA form, the CDR3 reads TGCAGCGTGGAAACAGGGAATCAGCCCCAGCATTTT. Amino acids: CSVETGNQPQHF. This chain links TRBV29-1 with TRBJ1-5; a weak D match, TRBD1 (6 bases). The CDR3 has 12 residues. V gave up 6 bases and J gave up 4 bases, with 10 bases separating them. Germline CDR1 is SQVTM and CDR2 is ANQGSEA.

The V and J genes are TRBV6-6 and TRBJ2-3; TRBD2 might be the D (6 bases). V was clipped by 5 bases and J by 2 bases, with 11 bases between them. In germline, CDR1 is MNHNY, CDR2 SVGAGI (reference sequence). This CDR3 region has 14 residues. CDR3 protein: CASSPGLTTDTQYF. For the CDR3, the DNA is TGTGCCAGCAGTCCGGGACTCACCACAGATACGCAGTATTTT.

This clone is a singleton in its sample. The rearrangement uses TRBV19 and TRBJ2-7, with D perhaps matching TRBD2 (6 bases). Per the germline V gene, CDR1 is LNHDA and CDR2 is SQIVND (reference sequence). The CDR3 consists of 13 residues. Trimming shortened V by 8 bases and J by 4 bases, and 15 bases separated the two germline ends. The CDR3: CASARGIQYEQYV. The DNA for the CDR3 is TGTGCCAGTGCCCGGGGGATCCAGTACGAGCAGTACGTC.